Presented here are 13 T cell receptor beta chains from one specimen sequenced in a study of blood T cells in healthy people across ages. With a J-beta primer mix and a sample-barcoded 5' primer, a second PCR ran about 7 to 12 cycles. TCRdb re-analysed the 5' RACE reads in MiXCR, keeping a single row per CDR3 protein. The table includes over 600,000 distinct CDR3 sequences, just over 55% detected once. Material for sequencing was blood. The receptors were gathered from a man aged 40-55 years in good health.

V gene TRBV20-1 combines with J gene TRBJ2-1, with TRBD2 identical over 15 bases. The CDR3 spans 15 residues. V was pared by 5 bases and J by 5 bases, with 4 bases of the junction left unmatched. Germline V gene lookup returns CDR1 DFQATT and CDR2 SNEGSKA (reference sequence). The CDR3 DNA is TGCAGTGCTCCGGGACTAGCGGGGGGCAACAATGAGCAGTTCTTC. Encoded protein: CSAPGLAGGNNEQFF.

The CDR3 sequence is CSARQGKETQYF. The CDR3 region has the DNA TGCAGCGCTCGGCAGGGTAAAGAGACCCAGTACTTC. The V and J genes are TRBV29-1 and TRBJ2-5; D is perhaps TRBD1 (5 bases). V lost 7 bases and J lost 3, with 12 bases in between. CDR1 SQVTM and CDR2 ANQGSEA come from the germline V gene. This CDR3 has 12 residues.

This chain links TRBV20-1 with TRBJ1-5; TRBD1 matches 7 bases. Germline V lookup: CDR1 DFQATT, CDR2 SNEGSKA (reference sequence). After removal of 5 bases from V and 4 bases from J, the junction contained 8 bases not matched to a gene. This CDR3 spans 14 amino acids. The CDR3 DNA reads TGCAGTGCTTGGCAGGGGGATGGGAATCAGCCCCAGCATTTT. Translated: CSAWQGDGNQPQHF.

The genes are TRBV4-2 and TRBJ2-7; a weak D match, TRBD2 (6 bases). Trimming pared 1 base from V and 4 bases from J, leaving 14 bases between. Germline V gives CDR1 LGHNA, CDR2 YNFKEQ. This CDR3 contains 15 residues. CDR3: CASSQGPPGEYEQYF. DNA for the CDR3: TGTGCCAGCAGCCAAGGGCCACCGGGAGAATACGAGCAGTACTTC.

The chain employs TRBV25-1 and TRBJ1-6; 8 bases map to TRBD1. Losses at the gene ends were 1 base for V and 10 bases for J; bases not matched to a gene: 6. The CDR3 spans 15 residues. Germline V gene lookup returns CDR1 MGHDK and CDR2 SYGVNS. DNA for the CDR3: TGTGCCAGCAGTGAATCAGGGGGCGACCGATCACCCCTCCACTTT. Translation: CASSESGGDRSPLHF.

This clonotype was found many times. V is TRBV29-1 and J is TRBJ2-5; D tentatively reads TRBD1 or TRBD2 (5 bases each). V shed 2 bases and J shed 1 base, with 17 bases lying between them. The CDR3 totals 16 residues. Germline V gives CDR1 SQVTM, CDR2 ANQGSEA. CDR3 DNA: TGCAGCGTTGAATTTGAATGGGATGGGGGCCAAGAGACCCAGTACTTC. It encodes CSVEFEWDGGQETQYF.

Turning to this clonotype: A read error may account for a junction end that differs from germline. The rearrangement joins TRBV15 to TRBJ2-3, with TRBD2 as a possible D gene (6 bases). This CDR3 spans 13 amino acids. Germline CDR1 is LNHNV and CDR2 is YYDKDF (reference sequence). The chain's CDR3 is CATSREGLDTQYF. CDR3 sequence (DNA): TGTGCCACCAGCCGAGAGGGACTGGATACGCAGTATTTT.

CDR3 in amino acids: CASSSSGGGTLAKNIQYF. The CDR3 DNA reads as TGCGCCAGCAGCTCAAGTGGGGGGGGAACTCTAGCCAAAAACATTCAGTACTTC. The chain couples TRBV5-1 to TRBJ2-4, with 7 bases identical to TRBD2. Germline V gene lookup returns CDR1 SGHRS and CDR2 YFSETQ. The CDR3 covers 18 residues. V gave up 3 bases and J gave up 0 bases; unmatched junction bases: 12.

V and J are TRBV4-3 and TRBJ2-3; 8 bases agree with TRBD1. After removal of 3 bases from V and 3 bases from J, the junction contained 2 bases not matched to a gene. The CDR3 has 14 amino acids. Per the germline V gene, CDR1 is LGHNA and CDR2 is YSLEER. CDR3 sequence (DNA): TGCGCCAGCAGCCACAGGGGGCGGACAGATACGCAGTATTTT. It encodes CASSHRGRTDTQYF.

The V and J genes are TRBV6-1 and TRBJ2-4, with D unclear. The J call is doubtful: the DNA matches TRBJ2-7 better. The germline CDR1 and CDR2 sequences are MNHNS and SASEGT. The CDR3 totals 10 residues. CDR3 in amino acids: CASSYREQYF. CDR3 nucleotides: TGTGCCAGCAGTTATCGCGAGCAGTACTTC.

V gene TRBV5-1 combines with J gene TRBJ1-4, with 10 bases fitting TRBD1. In germline, CDR1 is SGHRS, CDR2 YFSETQ. The trim removed 2 bases at V and 5 bases at J, leaving 9 bases unmatched. The CDR3 runs 17 residues. Here the CDR3 DNA reads TGCGCCAGCAGCTTTATCATTACGGGACAGGGGAATGAAAAACTGTTTTTT. It is translated as CASSFIITGQGNEKLFF.

This chain's CDR3 is CSATRTENNQPQHF. The DNA for the CDR3 is TGCAGTGCTACCCGGACAGAAAATAACCAGCCCCAGCATTTT. The V and J genes are TRBV20-1 and TRBJ1-5; a weak D match, TRBD1 (6 bases). CDR3 length: 14 amino acids. The V end lost 4 bases, the J end lost 7 bases, and 17 bases lay between the germline ends. In germline, CDR1 is DFQATT, CDR2 SNEGSKA (reference sequence).

This chain uses TRBV4-2 with TRBJ1-4, with D perhaps TRBD1 (6 bases). This CDR3 is 15 amino acids long. With 4 bases removed from V and 7 bases from J, the gap between germline ends came to 16 bases. Per germline, CDR1 LGHNA and CDR2 YNFKEQ. CDR3 in amino acids: CASSRSQGSTEKLFF. CDR3 nucleotides: TGTGCCAGCAGCCGATCACAGGGATCGACTGAAAAACTGTTTTTT.